This record looks at one TCR beta chain sequence and its context. The CDR3 is made up of 15 amino acids. Germline values: CDR1 MNHEY, CDR2 SMNVEV (reference sequence). With 6 bases clipped from V and 4 bases from J, the junction kept 6 bases outside the gene matches. These data are taken from a study of blood T cell repertoires in COVID-19. Turning to the study itself: The United States, Italy and Spain supplied acute and convalescent COVID-19 samples. T cells, B-cell-depleted T cells, or PBMCs supplied cDNA or gDNA.

Per the study methods: Using reference gene primer amplification, nucleated cell counts were estimated. Sequencing used immunoSEQ multiplex PCR; TCRdb keeps in-frame clones, though not all of them. V, J and clone size were drawn from that table, and D and trimming were deduced from the DNA. The sample yields about 290,000 clones, around 85% seen once. V is TRBV27 and J is TRBJ1-5; 10 bases align to TRBD1. The sequence came from a woman in her forties or fifties with active or convalescent COVID-19. The sequenced material came from peripheral blood. CDR3 bases: TGTGCCAGCAGCCCTAGGGACAGGGGAAATCAGCCCCAGCATTTT. As protein: CASSPRDRGNQPQHF.